This is a list of T cell receptor beta chains from one sample in a study of T cells in Graves' hyperthyroidism and ophthalmopathy. TCRdb re-called the multiplex PCR reads through MiXCR, storing one row per CDR3 protein. This table has fewer than 900,000 distinct CDR3 sequences, 16% appearing once. The sequenced sample consisted of blood. All receptors come from a man younger than 35 with Graves' hyperthyroidism. Each CDR3 is given with its conserved first and last residue. A D gene is named only where the DNA matches it firmly. A clone size is listed for some rows: how often the clone was seen (once, few, many), or a class if it is expanded.

d_call j_call v_call clone_size cdr3_aa cdr3_nt
TRBD2 TRBJ2-1 TRBV6-2/TRBV6-3 . CASRPPLAGETLNEQFF TGTGCCAGCAGGCCCCCTCTAGCGGGAGAGACTCTCAATGAGCAGTTCTTC
. TRBJ2-5 TRBV12-3/TRBV12-4 many CASRTASMETQYF TGTGCCAGCAGGACAGCGTCGATGGAGACCCAGTACTTC
TRBD2 TRBJ2-7 TRBV4-2 few CASSQDSSGPTYEQYF TGTGCCAGCAGCCAAGATTCTAGCGGGCCAACCTACGAGCAGTACTTC
. TRBJ1-2 TRBV7-8 . CASRLSGFDYTF TGTGCCAGCAGATTATCAGGGTTTGACTACACCTTC
TRBD1 TRBJ2-1 TRBV28 . CASSVTGGRDNEQFF TGTGCCAGCAGTGTCACAGGGGGCCGCGACAATGAGCAGTTCTTC
. TRBJ2-4 TRBV3-1 many CASSQSAKNIQYF TGTGCCAGCAGCCAAAGTGCCAAAAACATTCAGTACTTC
TRBD2 TRBJ2-1 TRBV27 . CASSLLGRGSASGSYNEQFF TGTGCCAGCAGTTTATTGGGCCGGGGCTCGGCTAGCGGCTCCTACAATGAGCAGTTCTTC
TRBD2 TRBJ2-7 TRBV3-1 few CASSRETSGRFSYEQYF TGTGCCAGCAGTCGAGAAACTAGCGGGAGATTCTCCTACGAGCAGTACTTC
TRBD2 TRBJ2-7 TRBV7-2 . CASSLRAAGGTHEQYF TGTGCCAGCAGCTTAAGAGCGGCGGGAGGAACGCACGAGCAGTACTTC
. TRBJ2-7 TRBV4-1 . CASSQAGTRYEQYF TGCGCCAGCAGCCAAGCCGGGACACGCTACGAGCAGTACTTC
. TRBJ2-2 TRBV9 few CASSVTHPTGELFF TGTGCCAGCAGCGTAACACACCCCACCGGGGAGCTGTTTTTT
. TRBJ1-3 TRBV18 many CASSPPIGNTIYF TGTGCCAGCTCACCTCCCATTGGAAACACCATATATTTT
. TRBJ1-4 TRBV29-1 . CSVRRAANEKLFF TGCAGCGTAAGACGTGCGGCTAATGAAAAACTGTTTTTT
TRBD2 TRBJ2-7 TRBV27 . CASSLSSGRNYEQYF TGTGCCAGCAGTTTAAGTAGCGGGAGAAACTACGAGCAGTACTTC
TRBD2 TRBJ2-7 TRBV28 many CASSLPPTSGGRVYEQYF TGTGCCAGCAGTTTACCCCCGACTAGCGGAGGTCGGGTTTACGAGCAGTACTTC
. TRBJ2-7 TRBV7-8 many CASSLGIQAGPDHEQYF TGTGCCAGCAGCTTAGGAATTCAGGCAGGCCCGGACCACGAGCAGTACTTC
. TRBJ2-3 TRBV29-1 . CSVEDSKDSTDTQYF TGCAGCGTTGAAGATAGCAAGGATAGCACAGATACGCAGTATTTT
. TRBJ2-1 TRBV28 few CASSLVRDGQFF TGTGCCAGCAGCCTGGTGCGGGATGGGCAGTTCTTC
TRBD2 TRBJ2-1 TRBV6-1 many CASSLAGDREQFF TGTGCCAGCAGTCTAGCGGGAGACAGAGAGCAGTTCTTC
. TRBJ2-3 TRBV12-3/TRBV12-4 many CASSFVYTQYF TGTGCCAGCAGTTTCGTATATACGCAGTATTTT
. TRBJ2-1 TRBV28 . CASRLGGSDEQFF TGTGCCAGCAGGTTGGGGGGCAGCGATGAGCAGTTCTTC
. TRBJ2-7 TRBV7-8 . CASSPSTGLYEQYF TGTGCCAGCAGCCCCTCAACTGGACTTTACGAGCAGTACTTC
. TRBJ2-3 TRBV28 many CASSSSRAGDTDTQYF .
TRBD1 TRBJ1-5 TRBV28 many CASRGTGRGNQPQHF TGTGCCAGCAGGGGGACAGGTCGGGGCAATCAGCCCCAGCATTTT
. TRBJ2-2 TRBV24-1 few CATSDLNREAAGELFF TGTGCCACCAGTGATTTAAACAGGGAAGCGGCCGGGGAGCTGTTTTTT
. TRBJ2-3 TRBV28 few CASSLGQLADTQYF TGTGCCAGCAGTTTAGGTCAGCTAGCAGATACGCAGTATTTT
. TRBJ2-1 TRBV15 . CATSREPGDEQFF TGTGCCACCAGCAGAGAACCGGGGGACGAGCAGTTCTTC
. TRBJ2-7 TRBV29-1 many CSVTQQGGTEMEQYF TGCAGCGTTACCCAACAGGGAGGGACTGAGATGGAGCAGTACTTC
TRBD1 TRBJ1-5 TRBV2 . CASNRQGVNQPQHF TGTGCCAGCAATAGACAGGGGGTCAATCAGCCCCAGCATTTT
. TRBJ2-7 TRBV15 . CATSRDAQGRQYF TGTGCCACCAGCAGGGACGCTCAGGGTAGGCAGTACTTC
TRBD1 TRBJ2-6 TRBV6-2/TRBV6-3 . CASGRGDRAPLGANVLTF TGTGCCAGCGGAAGAGGGGACAGGGCCCCCCTAGGGGCCAACGTCCTGACTTTC
TRBD2 TRBJ2-4 TRBV5-4 . CASSRILGTSGGEKNIQYF TGTGCCAGCAGCAGGATACTGGGGACTAGCGGAGGAGAAAAAAACATTCAGTACTTC
. TRBJ1-1 TRBV2 many CASATDMNTEAFF TGTGCCAGCGCGACGGACATGAACACTGAAGCTTTCTTT
. TRBJ1-4 TRBV28 . CASSQDRLHSATNEKLFF TGTGCCAGCAGTCAAGACAGGCTCCATTCCGCAACTAATGAAAAACTGTTTTTT
TRBD2 TRBJ2-3 TRBV11-2 many CASSSILAGEGTDTQYF TGTGCCAGCAGCTCGATCCTAGCGGGAGAGGGCACAGATACGCAGTATTTT
TRBD2 TRBJ2-2 TRBV4-2 few CASSVLAGGAGELFF TGTGCCAGCAGCGTCCTAGCGGGAGGGGCCGGGGAGCTGTTTTTT
TRBD2 TRBJ2-1 TRBV20-1 . CSAREGGAGAGGNEQFF TGCAGTGCTAGAGAGGGGGGAGCGGGAGCCGGGGGCAATGAGCAGTTCTTC
. TRBJ2-7 TRBV6-5 . CASSHFGQPSYEQYF TGTGCCAGCAGTCACTTTGGACAGCCCTCCTACGAGCAGTACTTC
TRBD1 TRBJ2-1 TRBV2 . CASMLDREGNEQFF TGTGCCAGCATGCTGGACAGGGAAGGCAATGAGCAGTTCTTC
. TRBJ2-3 TRBV11-2 many CASSLASASTDTQYF TGTGCCAGCAGCTTAGCTAGCGCGAGCACAGATACGCAGTATTTT
TRBD2 TRBJ2-5 TRBV9 many CASSEGAGGPETQYF TGTGCCAGCAGCGAGGGGGCGGGAGGGCCGGAGACCCAGTACTTC
TRBD2 TRBJ2-7 TRBV6-1 many CASSRKGRDHEQYF TGTGCCAGCAGTCGAAAGGGGAGGGATCACGAGCAGTACTTC